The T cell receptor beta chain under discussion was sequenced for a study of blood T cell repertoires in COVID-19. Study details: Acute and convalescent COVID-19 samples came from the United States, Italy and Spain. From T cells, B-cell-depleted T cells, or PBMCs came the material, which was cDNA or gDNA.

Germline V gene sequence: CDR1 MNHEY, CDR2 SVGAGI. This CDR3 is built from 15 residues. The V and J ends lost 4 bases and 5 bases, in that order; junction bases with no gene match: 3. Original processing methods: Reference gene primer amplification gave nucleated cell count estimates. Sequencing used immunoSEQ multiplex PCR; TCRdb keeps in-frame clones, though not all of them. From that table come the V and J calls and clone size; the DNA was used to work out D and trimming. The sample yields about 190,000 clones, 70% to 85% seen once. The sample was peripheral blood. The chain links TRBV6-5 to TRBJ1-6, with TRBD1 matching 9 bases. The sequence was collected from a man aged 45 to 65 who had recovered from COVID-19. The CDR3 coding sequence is TGTGCCAGCAGTTTCGGGACAGGGAATAATTCACCCCTCCACTTT. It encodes CASSFGTGNNSPLHF.